This is a list of T cell receptor beta chains from one sample in a study of blood T cell repertoires in COVID-19. This table comes from immunoSEQ multiplex PCR, and its TCRdb copy is limited to in-frame clones, with some not included. The sample holds around 180,000 clones, about 87% seen once. Sequences were obtained from peripheral blood. These receptors were collected from a man between 60 and 70 years old with acute or convalescent COVID-19. Both conserved end residues are part of each CDR3. D genes are given only for firm matches. The listing skips clone size in some rows; elsewhere it reads once, few, many or a size class.

J gene,V gene,D gene,clone size,CDR3 length,CDR3 DNA,CDR3 protein
TRBJ1-5,TRBV6-6,.,.,14,TGTGCCAGCTCGGGGGGGTTCGGCAATCAGCCCCAGCATTTT,CASSGGFGNQPQHF
TRBJ2-1,TRBV6-5,.,.,12,TGTGCCAGCAGTCCTCAGGGAAGGTGGCAGTTCTTC,CASSPQGRWQFF
TRBJ1-5,TRBV7-9,.,.,13,TGTGCCAGCAGCTTGGGGGGGGAACAGCCCCAGCATTTT,CASSLGGEQPQHF
TRBJ2-7,TRBV7-2,.,.,14,TGTGCCAGCAGCTTAGAGGCTAGAGGCTACGAGCAGTACTTC,CASSLEARGYEQYF
TRBJ2-2,TRBV24-1,TRBD1,.,16,TGTGCCACCAGTGATCCTGGACAGGGGGGGATCGGGGAGCTGTTTTTT,CATSDPGQGGIGELFF
TRBJ1-3,TRBV6-6,.,.,16,TGTGCCAGCAGCCCCACACAGACAGGCCCTGGAAACACCATATATTTT,CASSPTQTGPGNTIYF
TRBJ2-7,TRBV11-2,TRBD2,.,15,TGTGCCAGCAGTTCCGGGACTAGCGGCTCCTACGAGCAGTACTTC,CASSSGTSGSYEQYF
TRBJ1-1,TRBV6-5,.,.,12,TGTGCCAGCATTGGATCTAGGACTGAAGCTTTCTTT,CASIGSRTEAFF
TRBJ2-2,TRBV10-3,TRBD1,once,14,TGTGCCGCCGGGACAGGGAGAAACACCGGGGAGCTGTTTTTT,CAAGTGRNTGELFF
TRBJ1-1,TRBV19,.,.,14,TGTGCCAGTAGTTTAGGACGGCCTTACAGGGAAGCTTTCTTT,CASSLGRPYREAFF
TRBJ2-5,TRBV24-1,.,.,13,TGTGCCACCAGTGACAGGAGGTTTGAGACCCAGTACTTC,CATSDRRFETQYF
TRBJ1-2,TRBV5-1,TRBD1,.,14,TGCGCCAGCAGCATCGACAGGGATGACTATGGCTACACCTTC,CASSIDRDDYGYTF
TRBJ1-6,TRBV12-3/TRBV12-4,.,few,13,TGTGCCAGCAGCATCGGACAGTATTCACCCCTCCACTTT,CASSIGQYSPLHF
TRBJ1-2,TRBV11-3,.,.,14,TGTGCCAGCAGCTTAGGGGGAGGACGATATGGCTACACCTTC,CASSLGGGRYGYTF
TRBJ1-1,TRBV29-1,.,once,13,TGCAGCGTTGTCCAGGTAGTAAACACTGAAGCTTTCTTT,CSVVQVVNTEAFF
TRBJ2-5,TRBV24-1,TRBD2,.,15,TGTGCCACCAGTGAAAAGCGGGGGGTCGGGGAGACCCAGTACTTC,CATSEKRGVGETQYF
TRBJ1-1,TRBV5-1,.,.,14,TGCGCCAGCAGCTTAAGGGGCCCGAGCACTGAAGCTTTCTTT,CASSLRGPSTEAFF
TRBJ1-2,TRBV5-8,.,once,13,TGTGCCAGCAGCTTGGGACGGGACTATGGCTACACCTTC,CASSLGRDYGYTF
TRBJ1-1,TRBV11-2,.,.,14,TGTGCCAGCAGACCGTTCGACAAGAACACTGAAGCTTTCTTT,CASRPFDKNTEAFF
TRBJ1-2,TRBV5-6,TRBD1,.,13,TGTGCCCGCAGGTCCGGGACAGGGGAGGGGGAAACCTTC,CARRSGTGEGETF
TRBJ1-6,TRBV30,.,once,14,TGTGCCTGGAGGAGCGGCAGGGCGGGGTCACCCCTCCACTTT,CAWRSGRAGSPLHF
TRBJ1-3,TRBV6-6,TRBD1,.,15,TGTGCCAGCAGAAAGGGGGACAGCTCTGGAAACACCATATATTTT,CASRKGDSSGNTIYF
TRBJ1-5,TRBV6-6,.,.,15,TGTGCCAGCAACGACCGGACAGTTAGCAATCAGCCCCAGCATTTT,CASNDRTVSNQPQHF
TRBJ1-1,TRBV19,TRBD1,.,13,TGTGCCAGTAGTATAGCAGGGGGCGCCGGAGCTTTCTTT,CASSIAGGAGAFF
TRBJ2-7,TRBV3-1/TRBV3-2,.,once,16,TGTGCCAGCAGCCAAGATCCGTCGGACATGTTGGGCGAGCAGTACTTC,CASSQDPSDMLGEQYF
TRBJ1-4,TRBV2,.,.,14,TGTGCCAGCACCCAGGGAACAACTAATGAAAAACTGTTTTTT,CASTQGTTNEKLFF
TRBJ1-2,TRBV6-1,.,.,16,TGTGCCAGCAGTGCCGGGGGTTCTTTCTACGGGTATGGCTACACCTTC,CASSAGGSFYGYGYTF
TRBJ2-7,TRBV30,.,.,15,TGTGCCTGGAGTGTACCCGGGAGCAGGACCTACGAGCAGTACTTC,CAWSVPGSRTYEQYF
TRBJ1-2,TRBV6-5,.,.,15,TGTGCCAGCAGTCCACACAGGGATTCCTTCTATGGCTACACCTTC,CASSPHRDSFYGYTF
TRBJ1-5,TRBV7-9,.,few,17,TGTGCCAGCAGCTTAGGAGGAGGGAGGGGTAGCAATCAGCCCCAGCATTTT,CASSLGGGRGSNQPQHF
TRBJ1-1,TRBV2,.,few,13,TGTGCCAGCCGAGGATCGGGTTACACTGAAGCTTTCTTT,CASRGSGYTEAFF
TRBJ2-4,TRBV5-4,TRBD1,.,14,TGTGCCAGCAGCTTGGGGACAGGGGATAAATATTTGTACTTC,CASSLGTGDKYLYF
TRBJ2-2,TRBV24-1,.,.,15,TGTGCCACCTTAAGGGGGACGAGGGACACCGGGGAGCTGTTTTTT,CATLRGTRDTGELFF
TRBJ1-2,TRBV7-9,.,.,11,TGTGCCAGCAGCTTAAGGGGTGGCTACACCTTC,CASSLRGGYTF
TRBJ2-1,TRBV7-9,.,.,15,TGTGCCAGCAGCTTAAGCGGGCTGTCCTACAATGAGCAGTTCTTC,CASSLSGLSYNEQFF
TRBJ1-5,TRBV6-1,.,once,14,TGTGCCAGCAGTGAAGTGGCAGGCAATCAGCCCCAGCATTTT,CASSEVAGNQPQHF
TRBJ1-2,TRBV5-4,TRBD1,.,15,TGTGCCAGCAGCGCCGGGACAGTGCCTAACTATGGCTACACCTTC,CASSAGTVPNYGYTF
TRBJ1-3,TRBV19,.,.,14,TGTGCCAGAACAGGGCCCCGACTGGGAAACACCATATATTTT,CARTGPRLGNTIYF
TRBJ2-2,TRBV3-1/TRBV3-2,.,.,14,TGTGCCAGCAGCCCGACTAGTAACACCGGGGAGCTGTTTTTT,CASSPTSNTGELFF
TRBJ2-3,TRBV2,TRBD2,.,14,TGTGCCAGCAGTGAAGCGGCTACTAGCGGGGGCCAGTATTTT,CASSEAATSGGQYF
TRBJ2-3,TRBV2,.,.,14,TGTGCCAGCAGTGTAAGGTCCGGGACAGATACGCAGTATTTT,CASSVRSGTDTQYF
TRBJ1-4,TRBV27,TRBD1,.,16,TGTGCCAGCAGTTCTACAGGGGCTGCGGAAATTGAAAAACTGTTTTTT,CASSSTGAAEIEKLFF
TRBJ1-6,TRBV11-3,.,.,14,TGTGCCAGCAGAACTAGCGGGGGGTCTTCACCCCTCCACTTT,CASRTSGGSSPLHF
TRBJ2-2,TRBV18,.,.,12,TGTGCCAGCTCATCCAGCACCGGGGAGCTGTTTTTT,CASSSSTGELFF
TRBJ1-2,TRBV27,TRBD1,.,16,TGTGCCAGCAGTTCCCTAAGACAGGGACCCACCCTCAACTACACCTTC,CASSSLRQGPTLNYTF
TRBJ2-5,TRBV7-9,.,.,14,TGTGCCAGCAGCTTAAACGGGGGTCAAGAGACCCAGTACTTC,CASSLNGGQETQYF
TRBJ2-3,TRBV9,.,.,14,TGTGCCAGCAGCGGAGGGATTTACACAGATACGCAGTATTTT,CASSGGIYTDTQYF
TRBJ1-1,TRBV19,TRBD1,.,14,TGTGCCAGTACCCAAGGGGGCTTTGTCACTGAAGCTTTCTTT,CASTQGGFVTEAFF
TRBJ2-3,TRBV3-1/TRBV3-2,.,.,15,TGTGCCAGCAGCCAATATGGGGGCGACACAGATACGCAGTATTTT,CASSQYGGDTDTQYF
TRBJ1-4,TRBV5-8,TRBD1,few,13,TGTGCCAGCAACAGGGGGTTGTCTGAAAAACTGTTTTTT,CASNRGLSEKLFF
TRBJ2-2,TRBV2,.,.,15,TGTGCCAGCAGTGAGATTGTGGCGGGGCCCGGGGAGCTGTTTTTT,CASSEIVAGPGELFF
TRBJ1-2,TRBV4-1,.,.,15,TGCGCCAGCAGCCAGCGGGACCAAGGTTACTATGGCTACACCTTC,CASSQRDQGYYGYTF
TRBJ2-1,TRBV7-3,.,once,15,TGTGCCAGCAGCTTAACTAGGGGGGGAGGCAATGAGCAGTTCTTC,CASSLTRGGGNEQFF
TRBJ1-6,TRBV20-1,TRBD1,many,16,TGCAGTGCTAGTCTCCAGGCAGGGACAGGGGCATCACCCCTCCACTTT,CSASLQAGTGASPLHF
TRBJ1-5,TRBV12-3/TRBV12-4,.,.,13,TGTGCCAGCAGTTCCGGCGGGGATCAGCCCCAGCATTTT,CASSSGGDQPQHF
TRBJ1-5,TRBV7-2,.,.,15,TGTGCCAGCAGCCCTGCCCAGGGATGGACTCAGCCCCAGCATTTT,CASSPAQGWTQPQHF
TRBJ2-5,TRBV19,TRBD2,.,16,TGTGCCAGTAGTACCGGGACTAGCGGGGTCCAAGAGACCCAGTACTTC,CASSTGTSGVQETQYF
TRBJ2-2,TRBV9,.,.,16,TGTGCCAGCAGCGTGGCCCCACGTCCTGTTCCCGGGGAGCTGTTTTTT,CASSVAPRPVPGELFF
TRBJ1-3,TRBV28,TRBD1,.,14,TGTGCCAGCAGTTTGACAGGGAAAAGAAACACCATATATTTT,CASSLTGKRNTIYF
TRBJ1-1,TRBV21-1,.,.,16,TGTGCCAGCACCCCCAGAACAGGGCAGAGGAACACTGAAGCTTTCTTT,CASTPRTGQRNTEAFF